Presented here are 10 T cell receptor beta chains from one specimen sequenced in a study of CD8 T cells in ankylosing spondylitis. Study-level findings and limits: Characteristic of ankylosing spondylitis blood, it appeared, was a TCR beta motif comprising eight highly homologous variants.

MiXCR, run by TCRdb on the 5' RACE reads, gives a single entry per CDR3 protein. In the table there are over 600,000 distinct CDR3 sequences, 15% to 20% of which are singletons. These receptors are not linked to any known antigen. The material sequenced was blood, either unsorted or a sorted T cell fraction (not recorded which). Receptors were obtained from a male donor with ankylosing spondylitis.

This clonotype was seen more than once but under ten times. V usage is TRBV6-2 or TRBV6-3 and J usage is TRBJ2-1; D is ambiguous. This CDR3 has 14 residues. Trimming left V 4 bases short and J 6 bases short, with 13 bases between. CDR1 and CDR2 (germline): MNHEY, SVGEGT. CDR3 loop: CASSLVKTTNEQFF. CDR3 nucleotides: TGTGCCAGCAGTTTGGTCAAGACCACCAATGAGCAGTTCTTC.

There are a few counts of this clonotype. The chain recombines TRBV4-1 with TRBJ2-2; D gene unclear. The germline gives CDR1 MGHRA, CDR2 YSYEKL. V lost 0 bases and J lost 3, with 8 bases in between. This CDR3 spans 15 amino acids. The CDR3 DNA is TGCGCCAGCAGCCAAGATGCTACCTACACCGGGGAGCTGTTTTTT. As protein: CASSQDATYTGELFF.

The chain employs TRBV29-1 and TRBJ2-2; no clear D. Germline V gene data show CDR1 as SQVTM and CDR2 as ANQGSEA. Trimming took off 5 bases at V and 1 base at J, with 11 bases between the two ends. The CDR3 is 14 amino acids. CDR3 DNA sequence: TGCAGCGTTAAACCTGGGCAGAACACCGGGGAGCTGTTTTTT. It is translated as CSVKPGQNTGELFF.

A few counts support this clonotype. This rearrangement joins TRBV3-1 to TRBJ2-7; a possible D gene is TRBD2 (6 bases). From germline, CDR1 is LGHDT and CDR2 YNNKEL (reference sequence). This CDR3 spans 14 amino acids. Trimming pared 4 bases from V and 2 bases from J, leaving 12 bases between. The CDR3 sequence: CASSLRLGPYEQYF. CDR3 bases: TGTGCCAGCAGCCTCCGACTAGGCCCCTACGAGCAGTACTTC.

This clonotype was seen a handful of times. The chain has TRBV20-1 and TRBJ1-5, with TRBD1 matching 7 bases. Germline loops: CDR1 DFQATT, CDR2 SNEGSKA (reference sequence). The CDR3 covers 15 residues. Germline trimming cut 3 bases from V and 0 bases from J; bases unmatched to any gene: 5. The CDR3 DNA reads as TGCAGTGCTAGGGGGGCAGGGGGTAGCAATCAGCCCCAGCATTTT. As protein: CSARGAGGSNQPQHF.

The J gene is TRBJ2-1, the V gene TRBV11-3, with TRBD2 as a possible D gene (5 bases). Looked up from germline, CDR1 is SGHNT and CDR2 is YENEEA. The CDR3 has 12 amino acids. The V end lost 2 bases, the J end lost 13 bases, and 12 bases lay between the germline ends. CDR3 coding DNA: TGTGCCAGCAGCTTAAAAGTGGGAGCCCAGTTCTTC. As protein: CASSLKVGAQFF.

This clonotype occurred many times. The V and J genes are TRBV3-1 and TRBJ1-2, with TRBD1 as a possible D gene (5 bases). This CDR3 comprises 15 residues. Trimming took off 5 bases at V and 1 base at J, with 14 bases between the two ends. Germline-derived CDR1 and CDR2 are LGHDT and YNNKEL (reference sequence). For the CDR3, the DNA is TGTGCCAGCAGCTCTGGGGGGAGATATAACTATGGCTACACCTTC. This encodes CASSSGGRYNYGYTF.

V is TRBV4-1 and J is TRBJ2-3, with D possibly TRBD1 on 6 matching bases. Germline V gives CDR1 MGHRA, CDR2 YSYEKL. V was pared by 4 bases and J by 2 bases, with 16 bases between. The CDR3 consists of 16 residues. The CDR3: CASSRSSDSFTDTQYF. The CDR3 DNA is TGCGCCAGCAGCCGCTCCTCGGACAGCTTCACAGATACGCAGTATTTT.

This chain links TRBV5-1 with TRBJ2-1; D possibly corresponds to TRBD2 (5 bases). This CDR3 is 16 amino acids long. Germline V gene sequence: CDR1 SGHRS, CDR2 YFSETQ. V was shortened by 1 base and J by 0 bases, with 11 bases between the two germline ends. CDR3 sequence: CASSLTSQGSYNEQFF. Written as DNA, the CDR3 is TGCGCCAGCAGCTTGACTAGTCAAGGCTCCTACAATGAGCAGTTCTTC.

This clonotype was seen more than once but under ten times. The V call is TRBV12-3 or TRBV12-4, the J call TRBJ2-2; D might be TRBD1 (6 bases). V lost 5 bases and J lost 5, with 12 bases in between. The CDR3 is 14 amino acids. The CDR3 DNA is TGTGCCAGCAGTACGACAGGAACGACCGGGGAGCTGTTTTTT. Translation gives CASSTTGTTGELFF.